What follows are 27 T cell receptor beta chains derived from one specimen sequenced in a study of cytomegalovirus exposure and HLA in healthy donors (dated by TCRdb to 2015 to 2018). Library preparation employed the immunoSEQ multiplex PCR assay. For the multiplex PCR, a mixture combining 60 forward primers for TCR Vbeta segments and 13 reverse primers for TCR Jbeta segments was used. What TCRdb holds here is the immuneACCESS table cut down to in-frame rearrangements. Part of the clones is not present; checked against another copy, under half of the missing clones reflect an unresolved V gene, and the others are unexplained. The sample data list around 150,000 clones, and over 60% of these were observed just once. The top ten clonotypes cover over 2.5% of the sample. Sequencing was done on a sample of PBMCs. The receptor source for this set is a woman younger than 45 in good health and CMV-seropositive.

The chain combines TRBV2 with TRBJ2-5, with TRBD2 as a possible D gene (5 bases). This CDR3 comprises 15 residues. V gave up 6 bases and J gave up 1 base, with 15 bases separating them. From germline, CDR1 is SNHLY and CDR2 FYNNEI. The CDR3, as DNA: TGTGCCAGCAGGGGATTAAGCGGAGCCCAAGAGACCCAGTACTTC. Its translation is CASRGLSGAQETQYF.

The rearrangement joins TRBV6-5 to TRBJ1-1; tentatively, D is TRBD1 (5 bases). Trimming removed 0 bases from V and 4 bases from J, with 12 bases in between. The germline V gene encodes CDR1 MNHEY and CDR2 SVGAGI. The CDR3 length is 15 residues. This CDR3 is CASSYSNWGPTEAFF. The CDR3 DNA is TGTGCCAGCAGTTACTCGAACTGGGGCCCCACTGAAGCTTTCTTT.

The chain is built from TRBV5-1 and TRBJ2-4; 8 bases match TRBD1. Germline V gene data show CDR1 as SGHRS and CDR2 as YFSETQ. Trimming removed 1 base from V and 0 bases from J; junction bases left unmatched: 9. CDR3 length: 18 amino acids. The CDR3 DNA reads TGCGCCAGCAGCTTGTGGACAGGGATCAGCCTAGCCAAAAACATTCAGTACTTC. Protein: CASSLWTGISLAKNIQYF. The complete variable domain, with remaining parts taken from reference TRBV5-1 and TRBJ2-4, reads KAGVTQTPRYLIKTRGQQVTLSCSPISGHRSVSWYQQTPGQGLQFLFEYFSETQRNKGNFPGRFSGRQFSNSRSEMNVSTLELGDSALYLCASSLWTGISLAKNIQYFGAGTRLSVL.

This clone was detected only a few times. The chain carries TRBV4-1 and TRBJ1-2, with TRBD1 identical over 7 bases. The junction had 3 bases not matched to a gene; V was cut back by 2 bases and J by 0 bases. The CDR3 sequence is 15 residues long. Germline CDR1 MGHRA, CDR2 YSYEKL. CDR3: CASSQRDRTNYGYTF. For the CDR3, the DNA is TGCGCCAGCAGCCAAAGGGACAGAACTAACTATGGCTACACCTTC.

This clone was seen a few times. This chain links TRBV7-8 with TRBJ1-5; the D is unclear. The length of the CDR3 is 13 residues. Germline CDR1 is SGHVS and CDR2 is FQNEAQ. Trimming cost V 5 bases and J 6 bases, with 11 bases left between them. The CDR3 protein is CASSGGDGQPQHF. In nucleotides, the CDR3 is TGTGCCAGCAGCGGCGGCGATGGTCAGCCCCAGCATTTT.

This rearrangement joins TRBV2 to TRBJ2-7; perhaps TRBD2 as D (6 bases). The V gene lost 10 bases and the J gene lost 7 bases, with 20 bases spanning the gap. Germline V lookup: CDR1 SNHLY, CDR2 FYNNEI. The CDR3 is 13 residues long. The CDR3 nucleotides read TGTGCCACCGCGACCCTACTAGCTGGGGAGCAGTACTTC. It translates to CATATLLAGEQYF.

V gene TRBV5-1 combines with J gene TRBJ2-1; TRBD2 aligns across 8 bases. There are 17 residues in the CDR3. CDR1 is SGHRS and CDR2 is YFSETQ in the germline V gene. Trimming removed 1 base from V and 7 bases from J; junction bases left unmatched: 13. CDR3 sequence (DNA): TGCGCCAGCAGCTTGCGTTTCCCGGGAGGGCCTATGAATGAGCAGTTCTTC. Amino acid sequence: CASSLRFPGGPMNEQFF.

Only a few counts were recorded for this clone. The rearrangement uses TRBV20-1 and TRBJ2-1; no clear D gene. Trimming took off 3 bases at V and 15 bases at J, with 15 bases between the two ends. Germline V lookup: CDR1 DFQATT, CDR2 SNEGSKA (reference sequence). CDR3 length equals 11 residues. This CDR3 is CSASKSLSRFF. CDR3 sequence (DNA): TGCAGTGCTAGCAAGTCGCTTAGCCGGTTCTTC.

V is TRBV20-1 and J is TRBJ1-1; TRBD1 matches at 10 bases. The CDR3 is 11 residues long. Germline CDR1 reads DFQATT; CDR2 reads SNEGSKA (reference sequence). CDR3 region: CSFGQGAEAFF. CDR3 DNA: TGCAGCTTCGGACAGGGGGCTGAAGCTTTCTTT.

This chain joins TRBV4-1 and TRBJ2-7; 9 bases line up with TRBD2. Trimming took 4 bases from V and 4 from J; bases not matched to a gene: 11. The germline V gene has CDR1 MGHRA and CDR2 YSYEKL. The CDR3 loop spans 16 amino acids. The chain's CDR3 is CASSPWGGRADYEQYF. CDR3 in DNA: TGCGCCAGCAGCCCCTGGGGCGGGAGGGCCGATTACGAGCAGTACTTC.

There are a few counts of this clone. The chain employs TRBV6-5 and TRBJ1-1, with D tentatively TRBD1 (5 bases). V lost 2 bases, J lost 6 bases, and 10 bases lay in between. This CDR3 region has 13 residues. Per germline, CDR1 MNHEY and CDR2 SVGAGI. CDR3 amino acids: CASSYAGVAEAFF. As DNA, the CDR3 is TGTGCCAGCAGTTACGCGGGGGTCGCTGAAGCTTTCTTT.

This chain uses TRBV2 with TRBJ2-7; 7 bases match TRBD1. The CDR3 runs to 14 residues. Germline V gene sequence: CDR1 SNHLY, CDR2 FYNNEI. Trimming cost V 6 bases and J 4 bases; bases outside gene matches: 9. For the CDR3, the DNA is TGTGCCAGCAGACCCACGGGACAGATATACGAGCAGTACTTC. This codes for CASRPTGQIYEQYF.

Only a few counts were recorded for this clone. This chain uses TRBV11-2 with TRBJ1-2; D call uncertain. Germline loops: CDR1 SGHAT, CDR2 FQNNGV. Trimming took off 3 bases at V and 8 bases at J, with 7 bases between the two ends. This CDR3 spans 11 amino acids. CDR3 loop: CASSFRGGYTF. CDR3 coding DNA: TGTGCCAGCAGCTTTCGTGGCGGCTACACCTTC.

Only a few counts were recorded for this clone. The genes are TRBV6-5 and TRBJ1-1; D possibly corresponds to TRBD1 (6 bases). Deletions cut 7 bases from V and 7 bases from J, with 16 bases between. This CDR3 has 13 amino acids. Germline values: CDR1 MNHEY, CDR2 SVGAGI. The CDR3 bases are TGTGCCAGCAATTCTAGGACAGCACTTGAAGCTTTCTTT. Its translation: CASNSRTALEAFF.

CDR3 region: CASSQEASKETQYF. The DNA of the CDR3 is TGCGCCAGCAGCCAAGAAGCGTCGAAAGAGACCCAGTACTTC. V gene TRBV4-1 combines with J gene TRBJ2-5; no clear D. V was pared by 0 bases and J by 3 bases, with 8 bases between. Germline CDR1 MGHRA, CDR2 YSYEKL. The length of the CDR3 is 14 residues.

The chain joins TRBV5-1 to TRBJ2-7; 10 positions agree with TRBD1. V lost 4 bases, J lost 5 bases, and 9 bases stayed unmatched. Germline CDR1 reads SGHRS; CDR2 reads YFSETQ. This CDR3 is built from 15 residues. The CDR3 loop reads CASSPEGTGVHEQYF. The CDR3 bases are TGCGCCAGCAGCCCGGAAGGGACAGGGGTTCACGAGCAGTACTTC.

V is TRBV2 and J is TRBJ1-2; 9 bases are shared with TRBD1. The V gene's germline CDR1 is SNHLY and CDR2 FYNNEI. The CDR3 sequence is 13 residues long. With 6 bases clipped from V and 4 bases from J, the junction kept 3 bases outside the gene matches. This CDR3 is CASRGTGLYGYTF. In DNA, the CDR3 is TGTGCCAGCAGGGGGACAGGGCTCTATGGCTACACCTTC.

The chain's CDR3 is CATGTAQTNYGYTF. The CDR3 region has the DNA TGTGCCACCGGGACAGCTCAAACTAACTATGGCTACACCTTC. The chain carries TRBV10-3 and TRBJ1-2, with 7 bases fitting TRBD1. With V trimmed by 10 bases and J by 0 bases, 8 bases remained unmatched. The germline V gene has CDR1 ENHRY and CDR2 SYGVKD. The CDR3 runs to 14 residues.

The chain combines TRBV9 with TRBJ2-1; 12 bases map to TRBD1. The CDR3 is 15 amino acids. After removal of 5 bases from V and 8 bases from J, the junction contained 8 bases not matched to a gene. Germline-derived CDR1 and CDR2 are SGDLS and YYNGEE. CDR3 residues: CASRSPGQGAYEQFF. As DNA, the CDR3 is TGTGCCAGCAGGTCGCCGGGACAGGGGGCATATGAGCAGTTCTTC.

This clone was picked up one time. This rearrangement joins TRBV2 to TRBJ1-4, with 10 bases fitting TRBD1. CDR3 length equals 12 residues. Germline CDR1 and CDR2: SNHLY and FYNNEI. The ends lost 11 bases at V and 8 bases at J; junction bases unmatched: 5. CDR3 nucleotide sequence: TGTGCCGCTCGGGACAGGGGAGAAAAACTGTTTTTT. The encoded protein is CAARDRGEKLFF.

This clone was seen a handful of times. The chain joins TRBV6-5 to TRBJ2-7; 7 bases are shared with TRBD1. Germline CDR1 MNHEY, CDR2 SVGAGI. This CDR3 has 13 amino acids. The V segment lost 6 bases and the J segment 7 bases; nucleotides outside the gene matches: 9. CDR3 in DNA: TGTGCCAGCAGGGCCGACAGGGTTTGGGAGCAGTACTTC. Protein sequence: CASRADRVWEQYF.

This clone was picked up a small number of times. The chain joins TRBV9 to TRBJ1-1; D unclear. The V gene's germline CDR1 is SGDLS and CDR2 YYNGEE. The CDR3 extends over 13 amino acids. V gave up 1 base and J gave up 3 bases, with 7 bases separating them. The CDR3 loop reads CASSVRIDTEAFF. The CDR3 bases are TGTGCCAGCAGCGTACGTATAGACACTGAAGCTTTCTTT.

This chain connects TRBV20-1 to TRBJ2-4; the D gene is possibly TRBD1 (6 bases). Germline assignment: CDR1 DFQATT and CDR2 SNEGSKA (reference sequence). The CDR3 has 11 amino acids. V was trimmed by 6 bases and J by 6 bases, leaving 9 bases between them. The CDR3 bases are TGCAGTGCGACAGGCACAAACATTCAGTACTTC. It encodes CSATGTNIQYF.

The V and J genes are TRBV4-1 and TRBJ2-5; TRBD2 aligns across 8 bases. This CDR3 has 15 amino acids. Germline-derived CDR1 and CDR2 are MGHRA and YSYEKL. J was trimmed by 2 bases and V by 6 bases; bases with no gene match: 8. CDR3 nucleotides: TGCGCCAGCAGGACACAAACTAGCGGACAAGAGACCCAGTACTTC. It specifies CASRTQTSGQETQYF.

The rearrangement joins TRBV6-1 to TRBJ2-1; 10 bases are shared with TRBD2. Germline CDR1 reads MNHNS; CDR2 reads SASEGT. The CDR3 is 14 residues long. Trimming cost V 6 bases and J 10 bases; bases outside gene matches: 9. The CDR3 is CASRGGLAEGEQFF. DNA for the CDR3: TGTGCCAGCAGAGGCGGACTAGCGGAAGGAGAGCAGTTCTTC.

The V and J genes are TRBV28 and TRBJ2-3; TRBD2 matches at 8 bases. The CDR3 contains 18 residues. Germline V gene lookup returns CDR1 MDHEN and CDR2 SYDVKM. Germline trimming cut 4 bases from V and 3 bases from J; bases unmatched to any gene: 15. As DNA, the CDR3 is TGTGCCAGCAGTTCCCCGGGCTTCCGGGGGGGCACTACAGATACGCAGTATTTT. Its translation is CASSSPGFRGGTTDTQYF.

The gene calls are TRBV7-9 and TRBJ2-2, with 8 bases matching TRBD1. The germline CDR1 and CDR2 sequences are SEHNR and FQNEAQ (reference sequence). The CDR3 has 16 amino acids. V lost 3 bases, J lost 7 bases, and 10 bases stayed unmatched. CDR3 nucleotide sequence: TGTGCCAGCAGCTTCTGGACAGGGAATTTCGGCGGGGAGCTGTTTTTT. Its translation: CASSFWTGNFGGELFF.